This T cell receptor (beta chain) was recovered during a study of control samples from healthy donors and cancer patients. Sequenced by immunoSEQ multiplex PCR; TCRdb stores in-frame clones only, minus some. This table has some 150,000 clones, 80% to 95% appearing once. The material sequenced was blood. The TCR originated in a woman aged 55 to 70 in good health.

The CDR3 DNA sequence: TGTGCCAGTAGTCCCCCCTTAGCGGGGGGGACCCTCACAGATACGCAGTATTTT. It translates to CASSPPLAGGTLTDTQYF. The V call is TRBV19, the J call TRBJ2-3; 11 bases map to TRBD2. This CDR3 contains 18 residues. Germline CDR1 reads LNHDA; CDR2 reads SQIVND (reference sequence). V was pared by 5 bases and J by 2 bases, with 12 bases of the junction left unmatched.